This T cell receptor (beta chain) was recovered during a study of cytotoxic CD8 clonotypes in ibrutinib-treated CLL. Looking at the study overall: Within the patient group, about ten were relapsed/refractory and roughly 15 treatment-naive, and 17 were IGHV unmutated. Response samples followed a median around 11 months of treatment, range 6 to 36.

Regarding the study as a whole: Private clonotypes, not public ones, expanded at ibrutinib response.

This clone was counted a single time. The antigen remains undetermined. This table comes from immunoSEQ multiplex PCR, and its TCRdb copy is limited to in-frame clones, with some not included. The sample yields approximately 130,000 clones, around 84% seen once. This CDR3 region has 18 residues. The germline gives CDR1 SGHRS, CDR2 YFSETQ. V lost 5 bases, J lost 0 bases, and 23 bases lay in between. V usage is TRBV5-1 and J usage is TRBJ1-2; D unresolved. The sample consisted of PBMCs, taken after 24 months of ibrutinib treatment. The sequence derives from a human donor with chronic lymphocytic leukemia. The CDR3 nucleotides are TGCGCCAGCAGTAAACGGGTAGGGCCAGCAGAGACTAACTATGGCTACACCTTC. It specifies CASSKRVGPAETNYGYTF. The variable domain in full, completed from reference TRBV5-1 and TRBJ1-2, reads KAGVTQTPRYLIKTRGQQVTLSCSPISGHRSVSWYQQTPGQGLQFLFEYFSETQRNKGNFPGRFSGRQFSNSRSEMNVSTLELGDSALYLCASSKRVGPAETNYGYTFGSGTRLTVV.